This T cell receptor beta chain was retrieved from a study of blood T cell repertoires in COVID-19. Overall study: Sources were T cells, B-cell-depleted T cells, or PBMCs; the material itself was cDNA or gDNA.

The authors' processing: Amplifying reference gene primers gave estimates of nucleated cell counts. Profiled with immunoSEQ multiplex PCR; TCRdb holds only in-frame clones, not every one. That table is the source of V, J and clone size, and D and trimming were worked out from the DNA. The table has roughly 110,000 clones, about four fifths seen once. Germline V gene data show CDR1 as LGHDT and CDR2 as YNNKEL (reference sequence). The CDR3 consists of 15 residues. The V end was cut by 0 bases, the J end by 0 bases, with 6 bases between. V usage is TRBV3-1 (or the pseudogene TRBV3-2) and J usage is TRBJ2-1; D ambiguous. Sequences were obtained from peripheral blood. This clonotype was obtained from a human donor in a cohort sampled during active COVID-19. The CDR3 nucleotides read TGTGCCAGCAGCCAAGAGTTTAGCTCCTACAATGAGCAGTTCTTC. As protein: CASSQEFSSYNEQFF.